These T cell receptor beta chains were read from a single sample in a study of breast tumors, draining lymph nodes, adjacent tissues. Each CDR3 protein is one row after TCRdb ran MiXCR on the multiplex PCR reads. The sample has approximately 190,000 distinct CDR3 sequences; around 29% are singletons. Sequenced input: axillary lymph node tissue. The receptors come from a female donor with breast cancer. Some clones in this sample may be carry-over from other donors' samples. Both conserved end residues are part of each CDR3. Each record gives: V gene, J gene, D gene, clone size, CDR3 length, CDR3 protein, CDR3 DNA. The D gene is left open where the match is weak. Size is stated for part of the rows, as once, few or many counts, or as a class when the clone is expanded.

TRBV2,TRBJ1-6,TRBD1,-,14,CASSGGQGNSPLHF,TGTGCCAGCAGTGGTGGACAGGGTAATTCACCCCTCCACTTT
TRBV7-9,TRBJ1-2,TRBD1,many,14,CASSFTDRGEGYTF,TGTGCCAGCAGCTTCACGGACAGGGGAGAGGGCTACACCTTC
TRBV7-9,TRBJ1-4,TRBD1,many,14,CASSSGTVNEKLFF,TGTGCCAGCAGCTCCGGGACAGTTAATGAAAAACTGTTTTTT
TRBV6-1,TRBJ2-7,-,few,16,CASRGAGAGASYEQYF,TGTGCCAGCAGGGGTGCCGGGGCGGGGGCCTCCTACGAGCAGTACTTC
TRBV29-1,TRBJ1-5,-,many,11,CSAGSNQPQHF,TGCAGCGCCGGTAGCAATCAGCCCCAGCATTTT
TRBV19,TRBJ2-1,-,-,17,CASSSRKGSDLVNEQFF,TGTGCCAGCAGCTCTAGGAAGGGTAGCGACTTAGTGAATGAGCAGTTCTTC
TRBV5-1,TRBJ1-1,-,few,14,CASSLSALNTEAFF,TGCGCCAGCAGCTTGAGCGCCCTGAACACTGAAGCTTTCTTT
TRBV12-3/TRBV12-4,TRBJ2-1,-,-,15,CASALRPLTEYEQFF,TGTGCCAGCGCACTCCGGCCCCTCACGGAGTATGAGCAGTTCTTC
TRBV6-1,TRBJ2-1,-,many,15,CASSEGGSRYNEQFF,TGTGCCAGCAGTGAGGGTGGCAGCCGATACAATGAGCAGTTCTTC
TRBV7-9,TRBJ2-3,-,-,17,CASSRARDQGTTDTQYF,TGTGCCAGCAGCCGTGCTAGAGATCAAGGGACGACAGATACGCAGTATTTT
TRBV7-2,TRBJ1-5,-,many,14,CASSLVVGNQPQHF,TGTGCCAGCAGCTTGGTGGTGGGCAATCAGCCCCAGCATTTT
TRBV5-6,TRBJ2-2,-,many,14,CASSFREYTGELFF,TGTGCCAGCAGCTTTCGGGAGTACACCGGGGAGCTGTTTTTT
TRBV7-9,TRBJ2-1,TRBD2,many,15,CASSLRARSGDEQFF,TGTGCCAGCAGCTTAAGGGCGAGGAGCGGGGATGAGCAGTTCTTC
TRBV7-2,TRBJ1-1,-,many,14,CASSVKGGNTEAFF,TGTGCCAGCAGCGTAAAGGGGGGGAACACTGAAGCTTTCTTT
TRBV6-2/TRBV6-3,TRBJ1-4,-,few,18,CASSSRKAIGLGNEKLFF,TGTGCCAGCAGCTCCAGGAAGGCGATCGGGCTCGGTAATGAAAAACTGTTTTTT
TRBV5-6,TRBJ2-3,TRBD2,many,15,CASSDSGRGADTQYF,TGTGCCAGCAGCGATAGCGGGAGGGGGGCAGATACGCAGTATTTT
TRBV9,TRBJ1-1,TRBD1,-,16,CASSANPGQGAWEAFF,TGTGCCAGCAGCGCGAATCCGGGACAGGGGGCGTGGGAAGCTTTCTTT
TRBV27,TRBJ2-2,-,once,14,CASSLNKIIGELFF,TGTGCCAGCAGTTTAAATAAAATAATCGGGGAGCTGTTTTTT
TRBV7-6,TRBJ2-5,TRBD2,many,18,CASSLAASSGGPVKTQYF,TGTGCCAGCAGCTTAGCCGCTTCTAGCGGGGGGCCAGTAAAGACCCAGTACTTC
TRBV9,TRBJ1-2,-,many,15,CASSLETAARYGYTF,TGTGCCAGCAGCCTAGAGACGGCTGCCCGCTATGGCTACACCTTC
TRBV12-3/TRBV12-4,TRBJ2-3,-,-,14,CASSLQGRGNEQYF,TGTGCCAGCAGTTTGCAGGGGAGGGGTAATGAGCAGTATTTT
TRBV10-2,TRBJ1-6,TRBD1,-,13,CASNLDRGAPLHF,TGCGCCAGCAACCTCGACAGGGGGGCACCCCTCCACTTT
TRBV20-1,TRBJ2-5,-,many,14,CSARTGQPQETQYF,TGCAGTGCTAGGACAGGACAGCCCCAAGAGACCCAGTACTTC
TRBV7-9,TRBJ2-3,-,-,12,CASSLRRGTQYF,TGTGCCAGCAGCTTAAGAAGGGGGACGCAGTATTTT
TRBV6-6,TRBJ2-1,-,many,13,CASSYSRFNEQFF,TGTGCCAGCAGTTACTCTAGGTTCAATGAGCAGTTCTTC
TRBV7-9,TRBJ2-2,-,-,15,CASSLRVGETGELFF,TGTGCCAGCAGCTTAAGGGTTGGGGAGACCGGGGAGCTGTTTTTT
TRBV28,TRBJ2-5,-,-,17,CASSPRLSALARETQYF,TGTGCCAGCAGCCCCAGACTATCTGCTTTGGCTCGAGAGACCCAGTACTTC
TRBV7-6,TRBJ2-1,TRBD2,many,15,CASSRGASGGGEQFF,TGTGCCAGCTCTCGCGGGGCTAGCGGGGGGGGTGAGCAGTTCTTC
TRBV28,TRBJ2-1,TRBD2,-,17,CASSLVGREGPYNEQFF,TGTGCCAGCAGTTTAGTGGGGCGGGAGGGGCCCTACAATGAGCAGTTCTTC
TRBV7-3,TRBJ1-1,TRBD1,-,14,CASSSTGANTEAFF,TGTGCCAGCAGCTCGACAGGGGCTAACACTGAAGCTTTCTTT
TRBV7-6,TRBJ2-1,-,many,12,CASSFGGDEQFF,TGTGCCAGCAGCTTTGGAGGGGATGAGCAGTTCTTC
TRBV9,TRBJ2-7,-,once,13,CATREGLAYEQYF,TGTGCCACCCGCGAGGGCTTGGCCTACGAGCAGTACTTC
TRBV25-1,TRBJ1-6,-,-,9,CASSESLHF,TGTGCCAGCAGTGAATCCCTCCACTTT
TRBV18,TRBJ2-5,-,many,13,CASSPGNQETQYF,TGTGCCAGCTCACCAGGGAACCAAGAGACCCAGTACTTC
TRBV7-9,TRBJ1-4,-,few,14,CASNTDTLNEKLFF,TGTGCCAGCAACACCGACACTCTTAATGAAAAACTGTTTTTT
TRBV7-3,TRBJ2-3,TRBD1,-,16,CASSPRGTGGTDTQYF,TGTGCCAGCAGCCCCCGGGGGACAGGGGGGACAGATACGCAGTATTTT
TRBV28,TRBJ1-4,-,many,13,CASLRRQAEKLFF,TGTGCCAGCCTTCGCCGGCAGGCTGAAAAACTGTTTTTT
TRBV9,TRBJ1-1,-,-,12,CASSVQDTEAFF,TGTGCCAGCAGCGTCCAGGACACTGAAGCTTTCTTT
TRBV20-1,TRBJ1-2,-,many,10,CSARERSYTF,TGCAGTGCTAGAGAACGGAGCTACACCTTC
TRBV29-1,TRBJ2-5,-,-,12,CSAQWGQGTQYF,-
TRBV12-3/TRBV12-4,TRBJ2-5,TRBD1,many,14,CASSLATGAETQYF,TGTGCCAGCAGTTTAGCAACAGGGGCTGAGACCCAGTACTTC
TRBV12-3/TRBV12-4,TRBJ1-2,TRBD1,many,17,CASSFPTGAEVSYGYTF,TGTGCCAGCAGTTTCCCGACAGGGGCGGAGGTATCCTATGGCTACACCTTC
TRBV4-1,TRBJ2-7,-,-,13,CTSSQADGYEQYF,TGTACCAGCAGCCAAGCCGACGGCTACGAGCAGTACTTC
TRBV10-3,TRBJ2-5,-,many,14,CAISAGALQETQYF,TGTGCCATCAGTGCGGGGGCGCTCCAAGAGACCCAGTACTTC
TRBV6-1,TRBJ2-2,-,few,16,CASSHYRASNTGELFF,TGTGCCAGCAGCCACTACAGGGCTTCGAACACCGGGGAGCTGTTTTTT
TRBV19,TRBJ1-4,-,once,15,CASSIRGLGNEKLFF,TGTGCCAGTAGTATCCGGGGACTGGGAAATGAAAAACTGTTTTTT
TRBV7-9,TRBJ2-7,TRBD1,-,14,CASSRTGGVHEQYF,TGTGCCAGCAGCCGGACAGGGGGGGTGCACGAGCAGTACTTC
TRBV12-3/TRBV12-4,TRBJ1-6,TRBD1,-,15,CASRRDSGTASPLHF,TGTGCCAGCAGAAGGGATTCCGGGACAGCTTCACCCCTCCACTTT
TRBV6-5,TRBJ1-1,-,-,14,CASRMDGGTTEAFF,TGTGCCAGCAGAATGGACGGGGGTACTACTGAAGCTTTCTTT
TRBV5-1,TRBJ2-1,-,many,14,CASSTQGKGNEQFF,TGCGCCAGCAGCACCCAGGGGAAAGGCAATGAGCAGTTCTTC
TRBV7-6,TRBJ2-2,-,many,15,CASSSPWGSTGELFF,TGTGCCAGCAGCTCCCCTTGGGGGAGCACCGGGGAGCTGTTTTTT
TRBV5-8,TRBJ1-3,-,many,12,CASSTDRDTIYF,TGTGCCAGCAGCACCGACCGAGACACCATATATTTT